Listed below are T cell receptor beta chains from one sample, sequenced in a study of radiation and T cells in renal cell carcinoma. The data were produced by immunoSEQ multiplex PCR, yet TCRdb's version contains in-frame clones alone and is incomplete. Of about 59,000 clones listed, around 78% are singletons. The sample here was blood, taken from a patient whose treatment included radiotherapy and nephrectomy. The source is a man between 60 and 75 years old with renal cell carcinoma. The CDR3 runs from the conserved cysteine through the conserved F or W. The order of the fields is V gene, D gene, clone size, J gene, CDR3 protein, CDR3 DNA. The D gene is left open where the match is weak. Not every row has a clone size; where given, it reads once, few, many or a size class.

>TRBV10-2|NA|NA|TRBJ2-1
CASSEGGRKQQAEQFF
TGCGCCAGCAGTGAGGGGGGTCGCAAACAACAGGCTGAGCAGTTCTTC
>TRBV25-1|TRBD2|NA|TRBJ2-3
CASSDGGGSLDTQYF
TGTGCCAGCAGTGACGGGGGGGGCTCTCTGGATACGCAGTATTTT
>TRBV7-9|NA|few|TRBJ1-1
CASSLGNLGTEAFF
TGTGCCAGCAGCTTAGGTAATCTAGGCACTGAAGCTTTCTTT
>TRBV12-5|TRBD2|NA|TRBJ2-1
CASGPFLAGVGYEQFF
TGTGCTAGTGGTCCTTTTCTAGCGGGAGTTGGGTATGAGCAGTTCTTC
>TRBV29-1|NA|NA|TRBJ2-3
CSVAPFGGTDTQYF
TGCAGCGTTGCCCCTTTCGGCGGCACAGATACGCAGTATTTT
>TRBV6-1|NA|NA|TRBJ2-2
CASRNNREAGELFF
TGTGCCAGCAGAAATAACAGGGAAGCCGGGGAGCTGTTTTTT
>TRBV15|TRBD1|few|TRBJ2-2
CATRQGPNTGELFF
TGTGCCACGAGACAGGGACCGAACACCGGGGAGCTGTTTTTT
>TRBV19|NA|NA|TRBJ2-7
CASSMEPGGPYEQYF
TGTGCCAGTAGTATGGAGCCGGGCGGACCCTACGAGCAGTACTTC
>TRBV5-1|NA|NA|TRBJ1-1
CASSALGANTEAFF
TGCGCCAGCAGCGCTCTAGGGGCGAACACTGAAGCTTTCTTT
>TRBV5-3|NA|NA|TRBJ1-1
CARRLKIRVNTEAFF
TGTGCCAGAAGACTGAAAATCAGGGTGAACACTGAAGCTTTCTTT
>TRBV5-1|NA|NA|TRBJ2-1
CASSLHQGQNEQFF
TGCGCCAGCAGCTTGCACCAGGGCCAGAATGAGCAGTTCTTC
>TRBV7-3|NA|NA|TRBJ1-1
CASSLDNTEAFF
TGTGCCAGCAGCTTAGATAACACTGAAGCTTTCTTT
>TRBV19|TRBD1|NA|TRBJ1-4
CASSTFPDRGEKLFF
TGTGCCAGTAGTACCTTCCCGGACAGGGGCGAAAAACTGTTTTTT
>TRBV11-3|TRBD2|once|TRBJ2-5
CASSFNLAGGPQETQYF
TGTGCCAGCAGCTTTAACTTAGCGGGAGGCCCACAAGAGACCCAGTACTTC
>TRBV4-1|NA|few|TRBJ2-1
CASSHPGLGGGANEQFF
TGCGCCAGCAGCCACCCCGGTCTGGGTGGGGGGGCCAATGAGCAGTTCTTC
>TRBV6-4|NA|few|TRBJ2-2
CASSDTDNNTGELFF
TGTGCCAGCAGTGATACAGACAATAACACCGGGGAGCTGTTTTTT
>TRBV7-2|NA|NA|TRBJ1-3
CASSLSGSAGNTIYF
TGTGCCAGCAGCTTATCAGGGTCGGCTGGAAACACCATATATTTT
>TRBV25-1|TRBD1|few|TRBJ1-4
CASIPAGTGNEKLFF
TGTGCCAGCATCCCGGCGGGGACAGGGAATGAAAAACTGTTTTTT
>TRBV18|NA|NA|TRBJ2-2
CASSPLVSTGELFF
TGTGCCAGCTCACCCCTCGTGAGCACCGGGGAGCTGTTTTTT
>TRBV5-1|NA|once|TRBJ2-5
CASSFGGVQETQYF
TGCGCCAGCAGCTTCGGGGGAGTCCAAGAGACCCAGTACTTC
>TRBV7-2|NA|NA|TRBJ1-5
CASSRDTGGQPQHF
TGTGCCAGCAGCAGGGACACGGGTGGTCAGCCCCAGCATTTT
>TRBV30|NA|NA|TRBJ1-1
CAWSNPNTEAFF
TGTGCCTGGAGTAATCCTAACACTGAAGCTTTCTTT
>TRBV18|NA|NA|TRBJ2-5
CASSPPPGWGETQYF
TGTGCCAGCTCACCACCCCCAGGGTGGGGAGAGACCCAGTACTTC
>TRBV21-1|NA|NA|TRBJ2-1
CASSKGLAGGSSYNEQFF
TGTGCCAGCAGCAAGGGACTAGCGGGGGGGAGCTCCTACAATGAGCAGTTCTTC
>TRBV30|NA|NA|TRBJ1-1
CAWSDEIGATEAFF
TGTGCCTGGTCCGATGAAATAGGGGCCACTGAAGCTTTCTTT
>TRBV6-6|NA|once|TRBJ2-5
CASSYSDETQYF
TGTGCCAGCAGTTACTCTGATGAGACCCAGTACTTC
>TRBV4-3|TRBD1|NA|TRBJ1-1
CASSQDTTGTGGGGTEAFF
TGCGCCAGCAGCCAAGATACCACCGGGACAGGGGGCGGGGGCACTGAAGCTTTCTTT
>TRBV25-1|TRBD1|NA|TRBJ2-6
CASSTAGTGGGWANVLTF
TGTGCCAGTAGTACTGCCGGGACAGGGGGCGGTTGGGCCAACGTCCTGACTTTC
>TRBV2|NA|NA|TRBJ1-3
CASSPTWTGGNTIYF
TGTGCCAGCAGTCCGACTTGGACTGGGGGAAACACCATATATTTT
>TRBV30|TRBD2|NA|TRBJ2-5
CAWGKLAGGGTQYF
TGTGCCTGGGGTAAACTAGCGGGGGGAGGGACCCAGTACTTC
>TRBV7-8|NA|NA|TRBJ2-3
CASSSRRYGADTQYF
TGTGCCAGCAGCTCAAGGAGATATGGGGCAGATACGCAGTATTTT
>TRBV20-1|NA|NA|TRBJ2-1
CSASLGNEQFF
TGCAGTGCTAGCCTGGGTAATGAGCAGTTCTTC
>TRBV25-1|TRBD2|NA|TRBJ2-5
CASSASLAGARETQYF
TGTGCCAGCAGTGCATCACTAGCGGGAGCTCGAGAGACCCAGTACTTC
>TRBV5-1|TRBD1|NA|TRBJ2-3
CASSKGQGASTQYF
TGCGCCAGCAGCAAGGGACAGGGGGCGAGTACGCAGTATTTT
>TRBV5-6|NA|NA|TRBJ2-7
CASIKKGEVREQYF
TGTGCCAGCATAAAAAAAGGTGAAGTCCGCGAGCAGTACTTC
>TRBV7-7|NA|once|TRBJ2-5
CASSHGLQETQYF
TGTGCCAGCAGCCACGGACTGCAAGAGACCCAGTACTTC
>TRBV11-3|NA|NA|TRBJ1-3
CASTRRGAGNTIYF
TGTGCCAGCACCCGCCGGGGGGCTGGAAACACCATATATTTT